In this sample, the clone carrying this TCR beta chain turned up many times. The target antigen is unknown. This entry is derived from a study of T cells in Graves' hyperthyroidism and ophthalmopathy. General study points: Within blood appeared most thyroid clonotypes that had expanded above 0.001.

The V gene's germline CDR1 is MDHEN and CDR2 SYDVKM. This CDR3 contains 15 residues. V was cut by 5 bases and J by 6 bases, with 17 bases left in between. Researchers took RNA transcripts and amplified the TCR beta CDR3 regions from them. First-round RT-PCR targeting the TCR CDR3 was performed with the HTBI primer set. MiXCR, run by TCRdb on the multiplex PCR reads, gives a single entry per CDR3 protein. The sample contains approximately 370,000 distinct CDR3 sequences, approximately 18% of which appear only once. Thyroid ultrasound, orbital computed tomography, clinical symptoms, and serum thyroxine and TRAb underpinned diagnoses. At first hyperthyroidism diagnosis, before any ophthalmopathy symptoms, the blood sample was collected.

The rearrangement joins TRBV28 to TRBJ1-5; TRBD1 might be the D (6 bases). Material: blood. This TCR derives from a woman between 25 and 40 years old with Graves' hyperthyroidism that later progressed to Graves' ophthalmopathy. The CDR3 coding sequence is TGTGCCAGCAGTCTCGAAAACAGGGTAGGTCAGCCCCAGCATTTT. This gives the protein CASSLENRVGQPQHF.